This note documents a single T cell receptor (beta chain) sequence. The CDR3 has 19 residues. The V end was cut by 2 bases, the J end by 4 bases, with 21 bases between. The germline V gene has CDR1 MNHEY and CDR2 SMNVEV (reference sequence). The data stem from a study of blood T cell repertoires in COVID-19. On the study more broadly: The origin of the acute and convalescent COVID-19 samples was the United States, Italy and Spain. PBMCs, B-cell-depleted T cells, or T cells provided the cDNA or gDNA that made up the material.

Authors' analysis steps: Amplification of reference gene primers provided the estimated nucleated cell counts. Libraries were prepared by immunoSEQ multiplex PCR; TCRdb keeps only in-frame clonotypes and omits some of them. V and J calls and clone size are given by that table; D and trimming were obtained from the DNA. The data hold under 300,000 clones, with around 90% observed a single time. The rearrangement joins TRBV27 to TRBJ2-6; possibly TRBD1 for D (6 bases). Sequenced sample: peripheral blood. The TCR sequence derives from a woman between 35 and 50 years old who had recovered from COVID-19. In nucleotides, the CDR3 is TGTGCCAGCAGTTTACACCCCGGGACACCCGCCCCCGGGGCCAACGTCCTGACTTTC. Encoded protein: CASSLHPGTPAPGANVLTF.